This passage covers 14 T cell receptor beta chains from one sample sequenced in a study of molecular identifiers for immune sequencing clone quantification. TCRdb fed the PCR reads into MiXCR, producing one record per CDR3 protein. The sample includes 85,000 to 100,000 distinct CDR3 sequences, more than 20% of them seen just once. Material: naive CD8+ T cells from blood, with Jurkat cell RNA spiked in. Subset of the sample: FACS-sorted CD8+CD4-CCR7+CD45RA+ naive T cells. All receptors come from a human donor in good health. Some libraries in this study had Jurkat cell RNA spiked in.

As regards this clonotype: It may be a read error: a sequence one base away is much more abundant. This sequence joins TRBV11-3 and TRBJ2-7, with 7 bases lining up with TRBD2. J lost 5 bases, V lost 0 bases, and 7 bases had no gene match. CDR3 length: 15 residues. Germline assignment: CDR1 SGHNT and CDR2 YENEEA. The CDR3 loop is CASSLEGGGTHEQYF. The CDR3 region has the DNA TGTGCCAGCAGCTTAGAGGGCGGGGGAACTCACGAGCAGTACTTC.

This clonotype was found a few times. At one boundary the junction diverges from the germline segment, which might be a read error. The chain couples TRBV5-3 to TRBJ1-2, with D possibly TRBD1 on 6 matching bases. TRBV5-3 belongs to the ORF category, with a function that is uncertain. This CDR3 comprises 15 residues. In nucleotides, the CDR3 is TGTGCCAGCAGCTCGGGTCCCGGGGACACCTATGGCTACACCTTC. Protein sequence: CASSSGPGDTYGYTF.

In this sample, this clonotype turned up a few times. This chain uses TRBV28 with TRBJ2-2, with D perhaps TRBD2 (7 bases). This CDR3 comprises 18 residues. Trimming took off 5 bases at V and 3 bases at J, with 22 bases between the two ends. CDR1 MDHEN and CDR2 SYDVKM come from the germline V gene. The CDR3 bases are TGTGCCAGCAGTCCCTGGGGGCGGGGGAATCTGCACACCGGGGAGCTGTTTTTT. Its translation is CASSPWGRGNLHTGELFF.

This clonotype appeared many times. The CDR3 loop reads CSVDSGRGGGNTIYF. The CDR3 region has the DNA TGCAGCGTTGATTCGGGACGAGGAGGAGGAAACACCATATATTTT. This chain joins TRBV29-1 and TRBJ1-3; perhaps TRBD1 as D (5 bases). CDR1 and CDR2 (germline): SQVTM, ANQGSEA. CDR3 size: 15 residues. Trimming removed 3 bases at V and 4 bases at J, with 16 bases between.

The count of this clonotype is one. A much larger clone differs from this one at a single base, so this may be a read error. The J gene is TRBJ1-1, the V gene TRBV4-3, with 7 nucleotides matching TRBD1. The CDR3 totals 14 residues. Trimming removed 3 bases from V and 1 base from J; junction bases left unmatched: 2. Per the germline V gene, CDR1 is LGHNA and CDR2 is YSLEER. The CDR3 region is CASSHGTANTEAFF. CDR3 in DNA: TGCGCCAGCAGCCATGGGACAGCGAACACTGAAGCTTTCTTT.

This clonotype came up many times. The CDR3 sequence: CAWSVSYEQYF. The CDR3, as DNA: TGTGCCTGGAGTGTAAGCTACGAGCAGTACTTC. This rearrangement joins TRBV30 to TRBJ2-7; no firm D call. This CDR3 has 11 residues. In germline, CDR1 is GTSNPN, CDR2 SVGIG (reference sequence). V dropped 0 bases and J dropped 3 bases, with 3 bases sitting between them.

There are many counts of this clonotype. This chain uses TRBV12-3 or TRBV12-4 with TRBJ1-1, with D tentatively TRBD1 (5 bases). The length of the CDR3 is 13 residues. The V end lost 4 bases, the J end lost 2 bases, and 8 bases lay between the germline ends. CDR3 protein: CASSSTVNTEAFF. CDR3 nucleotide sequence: TGTGCCAGCAGTTCGACAGTAAACACTGAAGCTTTCTTT.

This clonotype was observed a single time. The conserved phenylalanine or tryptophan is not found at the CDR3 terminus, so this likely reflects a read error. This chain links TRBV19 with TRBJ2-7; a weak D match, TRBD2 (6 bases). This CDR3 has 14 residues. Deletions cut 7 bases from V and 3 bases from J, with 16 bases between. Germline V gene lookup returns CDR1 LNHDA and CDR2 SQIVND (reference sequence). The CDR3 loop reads CASNLGGPNYEQYL. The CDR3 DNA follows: TGTGCCAGTAACCTCGGGGGACCCAACTACGAGCAGTACCTC.

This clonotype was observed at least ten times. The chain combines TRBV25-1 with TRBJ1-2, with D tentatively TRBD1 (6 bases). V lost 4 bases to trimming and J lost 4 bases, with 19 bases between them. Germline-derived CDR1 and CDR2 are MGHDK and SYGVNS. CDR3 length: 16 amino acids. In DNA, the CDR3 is TGTGCCAGCAGTGGAGAAGGGGGGGTTCCTTTCTATGGCTACACCTTC. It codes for CASSGEGGVPFYGYTF.

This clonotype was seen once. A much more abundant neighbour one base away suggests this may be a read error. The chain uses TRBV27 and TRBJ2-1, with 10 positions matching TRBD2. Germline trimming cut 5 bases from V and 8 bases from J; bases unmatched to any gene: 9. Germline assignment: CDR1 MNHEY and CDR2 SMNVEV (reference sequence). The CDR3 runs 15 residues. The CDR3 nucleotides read TGTGCCAGCAGTGACCCGGGACTAGCGTCCCATGAGCAGTTCTTC. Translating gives CASSDPGLASHEQFF.

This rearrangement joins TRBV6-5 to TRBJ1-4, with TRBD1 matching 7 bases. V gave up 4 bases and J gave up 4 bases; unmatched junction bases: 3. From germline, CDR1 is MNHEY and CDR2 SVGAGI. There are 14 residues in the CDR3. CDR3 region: CASSSGTVNEKLFF. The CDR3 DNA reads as TGTGCCAGCAGTTCCGGGACAGTTAATGAAAAACTGTTTTTT.

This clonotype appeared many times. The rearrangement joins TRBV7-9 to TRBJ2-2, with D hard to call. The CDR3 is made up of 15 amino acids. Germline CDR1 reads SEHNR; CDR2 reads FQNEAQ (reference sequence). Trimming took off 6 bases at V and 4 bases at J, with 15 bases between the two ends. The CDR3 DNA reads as TGTGCCAGCAGTCCTCGGGCCCCCAGCACCGGGGAGCTGTTTTTT. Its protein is CASSPRAPSTGELFF. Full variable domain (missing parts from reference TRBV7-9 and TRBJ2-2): DTGVSQNPRHKITKRGQNVTFRCDPISEHNRLYWYRQTLGQGPEFLTYFQNEAQLEKSRLLSDRFSAERPKGSFSTLEIQRTEQGDSAMYLCASSPRAPSTGELFFGEGSRLTVL.

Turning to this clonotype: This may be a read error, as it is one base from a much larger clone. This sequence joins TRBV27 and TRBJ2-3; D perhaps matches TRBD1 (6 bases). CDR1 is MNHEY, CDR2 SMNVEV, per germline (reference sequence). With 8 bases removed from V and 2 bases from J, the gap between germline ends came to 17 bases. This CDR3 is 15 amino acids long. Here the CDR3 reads CASQGGAWSTDTQYF. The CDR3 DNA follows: TGTGCCAGCCAAGGGGGTGCTTGGTCCACAGATACGCAGTATTTT.

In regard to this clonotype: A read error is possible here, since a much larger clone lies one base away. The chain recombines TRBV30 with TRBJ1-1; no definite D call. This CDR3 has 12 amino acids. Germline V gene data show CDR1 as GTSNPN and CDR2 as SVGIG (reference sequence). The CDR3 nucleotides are TGTGCCTGGAGTGTAACAACCACTGAAGTTTTCTTT. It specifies CAWSVTTTEVFF. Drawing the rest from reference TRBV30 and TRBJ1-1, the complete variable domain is SQTIHQWPATLVQPVGSPLSLECTVEGTSNPNLYWYRQAAGRGLQLLFYSVGIGQISSEVPQNLSASRPQDRQFILSSKKLLLSDSGFYLCAWSVTTTEVFFGQGTRLTVV.